A selection of T cell receptor beta chains follows, all from one sample in a study of T cell changes during pregnancy in multiple sclerosis. The table came from immunoSEQ multiplex PCR; TCRdb's copy has only in-frame clones and leaves some out. Of around 100,000 clones in the sample, about 90% were seen once. Sequences were derived from peripheral blood, sampled in the third trimester of pregnancy. Source of these receptors: a female donor with multiple sclerosis, enrolled in a pregnancy study. The CDR3 runs from the conserved cysteine through the conserved F or W. The D gene is left open where the match is weak.

v_gene	d_gene	j_gene	CDR3nt	CDR3aa
TRBV5-8	TRBD1	TRBJ1-1	TGTGCCAGCAGTCTACGAATGACAGGGGGCCTGACTGAAGCTTTCTTT	CASSLRMTGGLTEAFF
TRBV15	TRBD1	TRBJ2-5	TGTGCCACCAGCCGGAGACAGGGTTCCCAAGAGACCCAGTACTTC	CATSRRQGSQETQYF
TRBV30	-	TRBJ1-5	TGTGCCTGGAAGGAGAATAGCAATCAGCCCCAGCATTTT	CAWKENSNQPQHF
TRBV2	-	TRBJ2-5	TGTGCCAGCAGTGAAGAAGCCCCCGAGACCCAGTACTTC	CASSEEAPETQYF
TRBV19	TRBD2	TRBJ2-1	TGTGCCAGTAGTATAGATTCCGCGGGAGGGAGTAAGGAGCAGTTCTTC	CASSIDSAGGSKEQFF
TRBV5-8	-	TRBJ1-2	TGTGCCAGCAGCTTTGAGCCCGGAGCGGATGGCTACACCTTC	CASSFEPGADGYTF
TRBV5-4	TRBD1	TRBJ2-7	TGTGCCAGCAGCATGGGACAGGGATACAACGAGCAGTACTTC	CASSMGQGYNEQYF
TRBV5-3	TRBD2	TRBJ2-2	TGTGCCAGAAGCTTGGAACTAGCGGGAGGATCCGGGGAGCTGTTTTTT	CARSLELAGGSGELFF
TRBV5-4	-	TRBJ1-2	TGTGCCAGCAGCAATGGGGGAGGGGGGCTGAACTATGGCTACACCTTC	CASSNGGGGLNYGYTF
TRBV7-9	TRBD1	TRBJ1-1	TGTGCCAGCAGCTCAGGGACAGTCCTACATGAAGCTTTCTTT	CASSSGTVLHEAFF
TRBV7-9	TRBD1	TRBJ2-1	TGTGCCAGCAGCCGAACAGGGGCGTCGGGTGAGCAGTTCTTC	CASSRTGASGEQFF
TRBV6-1	TRBD2	TRBJ2-1	TGTGCCAGCAGTGAAGCAGGAGGCGGGGGGGCCTTCGGGGAGCAGTTCTTC	CASSEAGGGGAFGEQFF
TRBV28	TRBD1	TRBJ1-5	TGTGCCAGCAGTCCGGTCGTCGGGACAGGGACTCAGCCCCAGCATTTT	CASSPVVGTGTQPQHF